These 7 T cell receptor beta chains came from one sample sequenced in a study of blood T cell repertoires in COVID-19. The repertoire was sequenced with immunoSEQ multiplex PCR; TCRdb's copy has only in-frame clones and lacks some. Among about 250,000 clones, 80% to 90% were seen once, and the ten largest hold roughly 2.5%. The sample consisted of PBMCs or T cells enriched from blood (not recorded which). The receptors shown here come from a woman aged 18-29 years who had recovered from COVID-19.

The chain combines TRBV16 with TRBJ2-7; maybe TRBD2 (6 bases). Trimming shortened V by 5 bases and J by 0 bases, and 14 bases separated the two germline ends. Germline values: CDR1 KGHSY, CDR2 FQNENV. This CDR3 spans 15 amino acids. Here the CDR3 reads CASSSSGGTSYEQYF. The CDR3 DNA sequence: TGTGCCAGCAGCTCGTCGGGCGGGACCTCCTACGAGCAGTACTTC. The full variable domain, its missing parts supplied by reference TRBV16 and TRBJ2-7, is GEEVAQTPKHLVRGEGQKAKLYCAPIKGHSYVFWYQQVLKNEFKFLISFQNENVFDETGMPKERFSAKCLPNSPCSLEIQATKLEDSAVYFCASSSSGGTSYEQYFGPGTRLTVT.

This clone was observed a handful of times. The chain joins TRBV30 to TRBJ1-1, with D maybe TRBD1 (6 bases). V lost 3 bases and J 6 bases, leaving 20 bases between the germline ends. The CDR3 is made up of 15 amino acids. Per the germline V gene, CDR1 is GTSNPN and CDR2 is SVGIG (reference sequence). CDR3 coding DNA: TGTGCCTGGAGGAAAAGGACAGCCGCGGGCGCTGAAGCTTTCTTT. This codes for CAWRKRTAAGAEAFF.

CDR3 sequence reads: CSVRVDNEQFF. DNA of the CDR3: TGCAGCGTCCGAGTGGACAATGAGCAGTTCTTC. The chain uses TRBV29-1 and TRBJ2-1; D gene uncertain. The CDR3 is 11 residues long. V was trimmed by 6 bases and J by 5 bases, leaving 8 bases between them. Germline-derived CDR1 and CDR2 are SQVTM and ANQGSEA.

This chain links TRBV11-3 with TRBJ2-1; D gene uncertain. Trimming removed 1 base from V and 12 bases from J, with 10 bases in between. CDR1 and CDR2 (germline): SGHNT, YENEEA. The CDR3 extends over 12 amino acids. The CDR3 nucleotides are TGTGCCAGCAGCTTAGGGGCCCAACGGCAGTTCTTC. It is translated as CASSLGAQRQFF.

J is TRBJ2-3 and V is TRBV28; 12 bases are a match to TRBD1. The CDR3 runs to 16 residues. V shed 6 bases, J shed 4 bases, and the junction held 8 bases outside the gene matches. Germline CDR1 MDHEN, CDR2 SYDVKM. The CDR3: CASSSPGTGGPDTQYF. CDR3 nucleotide sequence: TGTGCCAGCAGCTCCCCAGGGACAGGGGGCCCAGATACGCAGTATTTT. Together with reference TRBV28 and TRBJ2-3, the CDR3 gives the full variable domain: DVKVTQSSRYLVKRTGEKVFLECVQDMDHENMFWYRQDPGLGLRLIYFSYDVKMKEKGDIPEGYSVSREKKERFSLILESASTNQTSMYLCASSSPGTGGPDTQYFGPGTRLTVL.

This chain connects TRBV11-2 to TRBJ2-5; TRBD2 matches at 12 bases. V gave up 4 bases and J gave up 5 bases; unmatched junction bases: 8. This CDR3 spans 16 amino acids. Germline V gene lookup returns CDR1 SGHAT and CDR2 FQNNGV. For the CDR3, the DNA is TGTGCCAGCAGCTCGACTAGCGGGGGAGTGTGGGAGACCCAGTACTTC. This gives the protein CASSSTSGGVWETQYF.

This chain links TRBV5-6 with TRBJ2-4, with D unresolved. Trimming cost V 4 bases and J 8 bases, with 16 bases left between them. The CDR3 loop spans 14 amino acids. Germline assignment: CDR1 SGHDT and CDR2 YYEEEE. CDR3 sequence: CASSRNIGEDIQYF. CDR3 nucleotides: TGTGCCAGCAGCCGGAACATCGGCGAGGACATTCAGTACTTC.